The 14 T cell receptor beta chains in this list originate from one sample, sequenced in a study of shared clonotypes between healthy human individuals. The method was immunoSEQ multiplex PCR; TCRdb's version includes in-frame clones alone and lacks a portion of them. Of some 2.3 million clones listed, more than 80% were seen once; the top ten hold 0.35% to 0.45%. Input material: naive CD4+ T cells from PBMCs. Subset here: CD45RA+ positively selected. These receptors were obtained from a man between 18 and 35 years old in good health. Some clones in this sample may be carry-over from other donors' samples.

This chain joins TRBV30 and TRBJ2-3; TRBD2 matches 9 bases. The V gene end was trimmed by 2 bases and the J gene end by 0 bases; junction bases not matched to a gene: 3. CDR1 is GTSNPN, CDR2 SVGIG, per germline (reference sequence). The CDR3 runs to 15 residues. The DNA for the CDR3 is TGTGCCTGGAGTAAAACTAGCGGGAGCACAGATACGCAGTATTTT. It encodes CAWSKTSGSTDTQYF.

Comments on this clone: Other DNA sequences in this specimen translate into the identical CDR3. V and J are TRBV7-3 and TRBJ2-1; D is possibly TRBD2 (6 bases). The length of the CDR3 is 15 residues. Trimming took 2 bases from V and 4 from J, leaving 12 bases between them. Germline values: CDR1 SGHTA, CDR2 FQGTGA. CDR3: CASSLGGGGYNEQFF. CDR3 nucleotide sequence: TGTGCCAGCAGCTTAGGAGGAGGAGGGTACAATGAGCAGTTCTTC.

This clone was seen only once. V gene TRBV28 combines with J gene TRBJ2-1; the D is unclear. Trimming shortened V by 2 bases and J by 8 bases, and 13 bases separated the two germline ends. The V gene's germline CDR1 is MDHEN and CDR2 SYDVKM. The CDR3 length is 14 residues. The CDR3 reads CASSLPGPWDEQFF. The CDR3 DNA follows: TGTGCCAGCAGTTTACCGGGCCCGTGGGATGAGCAGTTCTTC. Using reference TRBV28 and TRBJ2-1 for the parts outside the CDR3, the full variable domain is DVKVTQSSRYLVKRTGEKVFLECVQDMDHENMFWYRQDPGLGLRLIYFSYDVKMKEKGDIPEGYSVSREKKERFSLILESASTNQTSMYLCASSLPGPWDEQFFGPGTRLTVL.

This clone was counted a single time. This rearrangement joins TRBV11-1 to TRBJ2-3, with D possibly being TRBD2 (6 bases). The germline CDR1 and CDR2 sequences are SGHAT and FQDESV (reference sequence). The CDR3 loop spans 14 amino acids. V was clipped by 4 bases and J by 4 bases, with 12 bases between them. As DNA, the CDR3 is TGTGCCAGCAGCTCCGTCCGGGGGTCAGATACGCAGTATTTT. This gives the protein CASSSVRGSDTQYF.

The chain carries TRBV7-9 and TRBJ2-6, with 8 nucleotides matching TRBD1. This CDR3 has 19 residues. CDR1 and CDR2 (germline): SEHNR, FQNEAQ (reference sequence). The J segment lost 4 bases and the V segment lost 2 bases, leaving 13 bases of the junction unmatched. The CDR3 region is CASSLRWQGASSGANVLTF. DNA for the CDR3: TGTGCCAGCAGCTTAAGGTGGCAGGGGGCATCATCAGGGGCCAACGTCCTGACTTTC.

The chain combines TRBV11-2 with TRBJ2-1; D possibly matches TRBD1 or TRBD2 (6 bases each). V was cut by 2 bases and J by 15 bases, with 17 bases left in between. The CDR3 is 13 residues long. Germline CDR1 SGHAT, CDR2 FQNNGV. This chain's CDR3 is CASSLFQGREVFF. In DNA form, the CDR3 reads TGTGCCAGCAGCTTATTTCAGGGGCGGGAAGTGTTCTTC.

This chain uses TRBV5-4 with TRBJ2-4, with unresolved D. This CDR3 spans 15 amino acids. Germline CDR1 is SGHNT and CDR2 is YYREEE (reference sequence). The V end lost 1 base, the J end lost 4 bases, and 12 bases lay between the germline ends. The CDR3 nucleotides read TGTGCCAGCAGCTTGACGTCCGGGCCGAAAAACATTCAGTACTTC. It encodes CASSLTSGPKNIQYF.

This clone has just one count. V and J are TRBV4-2 and TRBJ2-2; the match to TRBD2 covers 12 bases. The CDR3 runs 16 residues. Germline V gene lookup returns CDR1 LGHNA and CDR2 YNFKEQ. The V gene end was trimmed by 1 base and the J gene end by 7 bases; junction bases not matched to a gene: 4. CDR3 in amino acids: CASSQASGRVIGELFF. DNA of the CDR3: TGTGCCAGCAGCCAAGCTAGCGGGAGGGTGATCGGGGAGCTGTTTTTT.

This clone came up once. The chain combines TRBV28 with TRBJ2-1; TRBD2 matches at 9 bases. CDR3 size: 16 residues. In germline, CDR1 is MDHEN, CDR2 SYDVKM. Trimming took 4 bases from V and 6 from J; bases not matched to a gene: 10. CDR3 residues: CASSSTGTSQTNEQFF. The CDR3 DNA follows: TGTGCCAGCAGTTCTACCGGGACTAGCCAGACCAATGAGCAGTTCTTC.

This clone was detected only a few times. This CDR3 is also generated by other DNA sequences in the sample. The gene calls are TRBV28 and TRBJ2-1; perhaps D is TRBD1 or TRBD2 (6 bases each). V was trimmed by 9 bases and J by 2 bases, leaving 14 bases between them. Per the germline V gene, CDR1 is MDHEN and CDR2 is SYDVKM. This CDR3 region has 14 residues. In nucleotides, the CDR3 is TGTGCCAGTTCCCTAGGGGGGCCCTACAATGAGCAGTTCTTC. Protein sequence: CASSLGGPYNEQFF.

The rearrangement links TRBV5-1 to TRBJ2-5; 12 bases map to TRBD1. Germline V gene data show CDR1 as SGHRS and CDR2 as YFSETQ. V shed 0 bases and J 5 bases; nucleotides not matched to a gene: 11. The CDR3 is made up of 18 amino acids. The CDR3 loop reads CASSLGPERGQGAETQYF. In DNA, the CDR3 is TGCGCCAGCAGCTTGGGTCCGGAACGGGGACAGGGGGCTGAGACCCAGTACTTC.

The chain combines TRBV9 with TRBJ1-5; D is possibly TRBD1 (6 bases). Germline V gene sequence: CDR1 SGDLS, CDR2 YYNGEE. The CDR3 loop spans 15 amino acids. V lost 0 bases and J lost 4, with 11 bases in between. The CDR3 sequence is CASSVAGTTNQPQHF. The CDR3 coding sequence is TGTGCCAGCAGCGTAGCTGGGACAACTAATCAGCCCCAGCATTTT.

On this clone: Additional DNA sequences in this sample encode the identical CDR3. The chain recombines TRBV5-1 with TRBJ2-5; 8 bases are shared with TRBD1. The J segment lost 5 bases and the V segment lost 4 bases, leaving 7 bases of the junction unmatched. The CDR3 consists of 14 residues. Germline CDR1 reads SGHRS; CDR2 reads YFSETQ. CDR3 sequence (DNA): TGCGCCAGCAGCATAGGACAGGGCGAGGAGACCCAGTACTTC. This sequence encodes CASSIGQGEETQYF.

This clone came up once. This chain joins TRBV11-3 and TRBJ2-2; no firm D call. The V end lost 5 bases, the J end lost 8 bases, and 12 bases lay between the germline ends. From germline, CDR1 is SGHNT and CDR2 YENEEA. The CDR3 has 13 residues. The CDR3 DNA follows: TGTGCCAGCAGCCCTAACTTACGGGGGGAGCTGTTTTTT. Translation: CASSPNLRGELFF.